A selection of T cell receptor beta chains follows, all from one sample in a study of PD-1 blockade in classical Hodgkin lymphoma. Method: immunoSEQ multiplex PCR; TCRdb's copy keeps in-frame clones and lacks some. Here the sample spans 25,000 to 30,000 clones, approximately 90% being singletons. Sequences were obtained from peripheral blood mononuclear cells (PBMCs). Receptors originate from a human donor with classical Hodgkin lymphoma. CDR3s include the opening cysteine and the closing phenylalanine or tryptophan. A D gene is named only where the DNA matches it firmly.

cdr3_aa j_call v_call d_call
CASSETGSREKLFF TRBJ1-4 TRBV19 TRBD1
CASESSYEQYF NA TRBV28 NA
CASSLGQPYEQYF TRBJ2-7 TRBV11-1 NA
CASSLEAGTNYGYTF TRBJ1-2 TRBV5-1 NA
CASSKTMTGLFEQYF TRBJ2-7 TRBV5-5 NA
CASSPTTGGSTDTQYF TRBJ2-3 TRBV11-2 TRBD1
CASRQGVNYGYTF TRBJ1-2 TRBV27 TRBD1
CASSLENTEAFF TRBJ1-1 TRBV18 NA
CASSARRVDTGELFF TRBJ2-2 TRBV7-2 NA
CASSRGQGDTIYF TRBJ1-3 TRBV18 TRBD1
CASVRAASKNEQYF TRBJ2-7 TRBV6-1 NA
CAGSRYRGWNEKLFF TRBJ1-4 TRBV28 TRBD1
CASNLFPRQDLGQPQHF TRBJ1-5 TRBV7-8 NA
CASSMTQGIREFF TRBJ2-1 TRBV19 TRBD1
CASSQGTSAVYEQYF TRBJ2-7 TRBV4-3 TRBD2
CASNRGLGTGELFF TRBJ2-2 TRBV30 TRBD1
CASSQSVEAFF TRBJ1-1 TRBV14 NA
CASSRPPGQGTYEQYF TRBJ2-7 TRBV7-9 TRBD1
CASSLALPQGGETQYF TRBJ2-5 TRBV7-6 NA
CASSLFRGRGEAFF TRBJ1-1 TRBV7-8 NA
CASSFEGQNTEAFF TRBJ1-1 TRBV5-1 NA
CASSWGSGTSSYEQYF TRBJ2-7 TRBV7-2 TRBD2
CASSVVVGGVDTQYF TRBJ2-3 TRBV9 NA
CASSQELAGGYEQYF TRBJ2-7 TRBV4-2 TRBD2
CASSSGLDFSTDTQYF TRBJ2-3 TRBV7-7 NA
CASSVRDHYGYTF TRBJ1-2 TRBV6-1 NA
CASIPPGTVTGELFF TRBJ2-2 TRBV19 TRBD1
CAISELEETQYF TRBJ2-5 TRBV10-3 NA
CASSFLGTGRENIQYF TRBJ2-4 TRBV7-2 TRBD1
CASSLAGGNEQFF TRBJ2-1 TRBV10-1 TRBD2
CASSPRLAGARQETQYF TRBJ2-5 TRBV4-1 TRBD2